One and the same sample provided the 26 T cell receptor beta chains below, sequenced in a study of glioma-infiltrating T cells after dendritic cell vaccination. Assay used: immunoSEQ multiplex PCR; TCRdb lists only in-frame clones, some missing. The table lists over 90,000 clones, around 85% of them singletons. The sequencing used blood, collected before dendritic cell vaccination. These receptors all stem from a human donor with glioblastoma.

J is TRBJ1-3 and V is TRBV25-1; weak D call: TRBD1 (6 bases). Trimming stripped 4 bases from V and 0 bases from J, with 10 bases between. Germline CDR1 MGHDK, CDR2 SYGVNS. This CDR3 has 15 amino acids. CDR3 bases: TGTGCCAGCAGTGTCGGGACAATCTCTGGAAACACCATATATTTT. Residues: CASSVGTISGNTIYF.

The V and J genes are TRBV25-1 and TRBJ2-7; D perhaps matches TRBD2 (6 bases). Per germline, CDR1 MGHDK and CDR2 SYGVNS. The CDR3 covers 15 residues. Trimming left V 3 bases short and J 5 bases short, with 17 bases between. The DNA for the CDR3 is TGTGCCAGCAGTGACGCGACTAGATGGGGCCACGAGCAGTACTTC. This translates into CASSDATRWGHEQYF.

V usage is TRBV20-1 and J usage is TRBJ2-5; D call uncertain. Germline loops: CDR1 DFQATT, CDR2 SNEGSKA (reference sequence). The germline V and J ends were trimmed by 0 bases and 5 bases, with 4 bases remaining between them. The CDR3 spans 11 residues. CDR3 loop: CSARDEETQYF. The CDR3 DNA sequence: TGCAGTGCTAGAGATGAGGAGACCCAGTACTTC.

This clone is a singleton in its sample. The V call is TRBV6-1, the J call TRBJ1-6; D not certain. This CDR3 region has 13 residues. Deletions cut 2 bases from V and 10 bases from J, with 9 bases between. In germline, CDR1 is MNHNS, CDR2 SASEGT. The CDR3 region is CASSEWGDSPLHF. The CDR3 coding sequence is TGTGCCAGCAGTGAATGGGGAGACTCACCCCTCCACTTT.

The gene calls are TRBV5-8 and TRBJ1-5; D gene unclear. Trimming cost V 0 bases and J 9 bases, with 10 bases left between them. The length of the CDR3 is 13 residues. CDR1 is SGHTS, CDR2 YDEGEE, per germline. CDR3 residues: CASSLDGESPQHF. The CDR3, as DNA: TGTGCCAGCAGCTTGGACGGGGAATCGCCCCAGCATTTT.

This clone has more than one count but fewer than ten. CDR3 bases: TGTGCCAGCAGTCCATGGGACAGGACTGGAAACACCATATATTTT. This codes for CASSPWDRTGNTIYF. This rearrangement joins TRBV6-5 to TRBJ1-3, with TRBD1 identical over 8 bases. Germline CDR1 MNHEY, CDR2 SVGAGI. This CDR3 has 15 residues. V shed 5 bases, J shed 2 bases, and the junction held 5 bases outside the gene matches.

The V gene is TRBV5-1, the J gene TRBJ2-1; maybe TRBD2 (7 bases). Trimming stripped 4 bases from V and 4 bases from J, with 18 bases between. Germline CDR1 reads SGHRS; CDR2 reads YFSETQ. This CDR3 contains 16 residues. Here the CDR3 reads CASSVGLGGVYNEQFF. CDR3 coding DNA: TGCGCCAGCAGCGTGGGTCTAGGGGGGGTTTACAATGAGCAGTTCTTC.

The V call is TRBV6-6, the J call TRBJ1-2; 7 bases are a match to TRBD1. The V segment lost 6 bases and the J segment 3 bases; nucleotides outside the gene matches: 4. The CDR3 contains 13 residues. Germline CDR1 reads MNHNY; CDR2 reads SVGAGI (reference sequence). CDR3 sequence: CASRPGQDYGYTF. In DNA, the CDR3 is TGTGCCAGCAGACCCGGACAGGACTATGGCTACACCTTC.

The CDR3 spells CASSLTGTGGNYGYTF. DNA of the CDR3: TGTGCCAGCAGCCTCACCGGGACAGGGGGAAACTATGGCTACACCTTC. The chain links TRBV4-2 to TRBJ1-2; 11 nucleotides agree with TRBD1. V lost 4 bases, J lost 2 bases, and 6 bases stayed unmatched. The germline gives CDR1 LGHNA, CDR2 YNFKEQ. There are 16 residues in the CDR3.

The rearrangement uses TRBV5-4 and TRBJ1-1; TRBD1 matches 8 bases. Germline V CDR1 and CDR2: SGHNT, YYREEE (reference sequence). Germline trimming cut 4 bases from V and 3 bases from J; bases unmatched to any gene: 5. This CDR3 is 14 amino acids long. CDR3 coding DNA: TGTGCCAGCAGCCAGGACAGGGCGTACACTGAAGCTTTCTTT. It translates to CASSQDRAYTEAFF.

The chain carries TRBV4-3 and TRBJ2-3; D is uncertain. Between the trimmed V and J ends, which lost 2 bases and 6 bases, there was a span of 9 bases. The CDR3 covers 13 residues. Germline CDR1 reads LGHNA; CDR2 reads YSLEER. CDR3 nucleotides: TGCGCCAGCAGCCAATCGGTACTTGATACGCAGTATTTT. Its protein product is CASSQSVLDTQYF.

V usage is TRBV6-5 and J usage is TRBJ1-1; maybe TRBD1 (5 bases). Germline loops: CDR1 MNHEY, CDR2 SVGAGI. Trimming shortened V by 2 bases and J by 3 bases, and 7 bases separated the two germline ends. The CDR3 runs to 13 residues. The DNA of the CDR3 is TGTGCCAGCAGTTACGGCAGGGACACTGAAGCTTTCTTT. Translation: CASSYGRDTEAFF.

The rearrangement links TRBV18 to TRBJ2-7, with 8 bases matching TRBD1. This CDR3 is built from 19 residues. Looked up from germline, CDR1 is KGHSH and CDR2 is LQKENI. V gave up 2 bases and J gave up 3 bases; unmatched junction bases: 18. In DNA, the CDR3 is TGTGCCAGCTCACCAGGTGTCAGGGGGCTTCAACCTTCTTACTACGAGCAGTACTTC. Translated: CASSPGVRGLQPSYYEQYF.

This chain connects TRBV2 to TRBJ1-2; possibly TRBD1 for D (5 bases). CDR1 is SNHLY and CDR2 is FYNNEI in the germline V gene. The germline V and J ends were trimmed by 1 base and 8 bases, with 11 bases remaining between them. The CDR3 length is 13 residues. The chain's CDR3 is CASSEGGDLGYTF. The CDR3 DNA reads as TGTGCCAGCAGTGAAGGGGGCGACTTAGGCTACACCTTC.

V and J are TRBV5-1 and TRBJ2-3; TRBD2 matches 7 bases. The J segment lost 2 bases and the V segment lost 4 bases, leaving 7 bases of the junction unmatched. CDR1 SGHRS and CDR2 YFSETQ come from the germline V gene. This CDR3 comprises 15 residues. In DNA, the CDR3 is TGCGCCAGCAGCCCTGGGGGGGTTATCACAGATACGCAGTATTTT. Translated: CASSPGGVITDTQYF.

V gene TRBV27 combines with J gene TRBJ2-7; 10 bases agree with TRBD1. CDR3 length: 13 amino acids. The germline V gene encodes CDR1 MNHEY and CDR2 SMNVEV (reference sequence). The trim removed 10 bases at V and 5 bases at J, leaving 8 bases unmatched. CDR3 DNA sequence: TGTGCCACCCTAAGACAGGGGGCCAACGAGCAGTACTTC. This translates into CATLRQGANEQYF.

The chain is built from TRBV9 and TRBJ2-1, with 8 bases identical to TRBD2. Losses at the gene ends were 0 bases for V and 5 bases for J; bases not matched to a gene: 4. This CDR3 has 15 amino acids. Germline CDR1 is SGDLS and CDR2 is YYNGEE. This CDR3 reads CASSVAVAGNNEQFF. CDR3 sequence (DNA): TGTGCCAGCAGCGTAGCGGTAGCGGGAAACAATGAGCAGTTCTTC. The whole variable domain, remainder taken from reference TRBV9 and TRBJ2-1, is DSGVTQTPKHLITATGQRVTLRCSPRSGDLSVYWYQQSLDQGLQFLIQYYNGEERAKGNILERFSAQQFPDLHSELNLSSLELGDSALYFCASSVAVAGNNEQFFGPGTRLTVL.

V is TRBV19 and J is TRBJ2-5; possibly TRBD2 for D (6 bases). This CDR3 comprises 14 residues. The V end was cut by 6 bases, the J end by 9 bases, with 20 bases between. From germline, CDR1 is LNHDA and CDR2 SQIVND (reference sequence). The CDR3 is CASRERAGSGAQYF. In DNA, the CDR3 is TGTGCCAGTAGAGAAAGGGCGGGGAGTGGGGCCCAGTACTTC.

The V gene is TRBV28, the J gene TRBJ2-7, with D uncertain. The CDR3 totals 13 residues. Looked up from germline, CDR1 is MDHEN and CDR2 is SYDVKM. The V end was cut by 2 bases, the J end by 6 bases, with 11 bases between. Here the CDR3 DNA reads TGTGCCAGCAGTTTAAACTCCCCCCCCGAGCAGTACTTC. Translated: CASSLNSPPEQYF.

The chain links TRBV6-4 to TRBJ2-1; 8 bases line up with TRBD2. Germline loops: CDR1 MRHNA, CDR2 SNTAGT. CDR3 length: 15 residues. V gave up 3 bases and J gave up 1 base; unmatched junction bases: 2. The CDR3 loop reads CASSEAGGSYNEQFF. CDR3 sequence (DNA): TGTGCCAGCAGTGAGGCGGGGGGATCCTACAATGAGCAGTTCTTC.

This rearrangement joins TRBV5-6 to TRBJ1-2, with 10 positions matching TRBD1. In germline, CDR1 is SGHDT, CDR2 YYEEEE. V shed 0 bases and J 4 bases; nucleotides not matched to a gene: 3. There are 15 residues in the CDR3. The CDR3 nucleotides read TGTGCCAGCAGCTTGGGGACAGGGGGGGTCTATGGCTACACCTTC. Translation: CASSLGTGGVYGYTF.

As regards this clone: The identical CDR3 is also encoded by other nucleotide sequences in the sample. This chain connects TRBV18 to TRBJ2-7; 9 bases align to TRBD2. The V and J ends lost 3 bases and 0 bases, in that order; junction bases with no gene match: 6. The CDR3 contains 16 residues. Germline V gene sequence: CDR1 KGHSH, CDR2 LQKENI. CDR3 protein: CASSPRLAVNSYEQYF. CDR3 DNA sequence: TGTGCCAGCTCACCGCGACTAGCGGTTAACTCCTACGAGCAGTACTTC.

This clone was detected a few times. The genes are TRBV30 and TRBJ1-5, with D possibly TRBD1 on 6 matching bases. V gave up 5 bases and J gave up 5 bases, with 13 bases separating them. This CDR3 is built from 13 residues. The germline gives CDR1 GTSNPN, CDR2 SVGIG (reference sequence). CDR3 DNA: TGTGCCTGGGCGGGGGGCGCGCATCAGCCCCAGCATTTT. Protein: CAWAGGAHQPQHF.

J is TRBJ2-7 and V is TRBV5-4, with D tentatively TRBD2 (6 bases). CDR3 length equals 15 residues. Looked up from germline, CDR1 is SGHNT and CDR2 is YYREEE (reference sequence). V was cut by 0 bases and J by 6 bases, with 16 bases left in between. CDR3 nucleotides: TGTGCCAGCAGCTTGGGTCCGGGAGATCCGGGCGAGCAGTACTTC. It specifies CASSLGPGDPGEQYF.

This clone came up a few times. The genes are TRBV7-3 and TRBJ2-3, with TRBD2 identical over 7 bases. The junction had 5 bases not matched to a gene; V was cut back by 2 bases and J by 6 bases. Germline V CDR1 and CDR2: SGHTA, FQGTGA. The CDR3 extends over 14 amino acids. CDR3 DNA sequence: TGTGCCAGCAGCTTAGGCGGGAGTAGTGATACGCAGTATTTT. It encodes CASSLGGSSDTQYF.

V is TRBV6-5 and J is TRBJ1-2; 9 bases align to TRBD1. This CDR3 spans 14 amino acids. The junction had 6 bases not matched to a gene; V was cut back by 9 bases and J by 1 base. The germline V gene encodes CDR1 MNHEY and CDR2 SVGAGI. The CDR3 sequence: CARPDRGRNYGYTF. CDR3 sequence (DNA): TGTGCCAGGCCGGACAGGGGCCGTAACTATGGCTACACCTTC.